Given below is one T cell receptor beta chain in context. At the DNA level, this CDR3 is encoded by other sequences in the same sample as well. Study processing details: From reference gene primer amplification, estimates of nucleated cell counts were derived. Clones were read by immunoSEQ multiplex PCR, and TCRdb kept only the in-frame ones, dropping some. Clone size and V and J calls were adopted from that table, with D and trimming inferred from the DNA. The table lists 150,000 or so clones, around 89% of them singletons. The CDR3 loop spans 15 amino acids. Losses at the gene ends were 4 bases for V and 0 bases for J; bases not matched to a gene: 2. Germline CDR1 and CDR2: LNHDA and SQIVND (reference sequence). This sample was included in a study of blood T cell repertoires in COVID-19. Study background: Sites in the United States, Italy and Spain provided acute and convalescent COVID-19 samples.

The genes are TRBV19 and TRBJ1-5; 8 bases map to TRBD1. The receptor was isolated from a man aged 60 to 69 with acute or convalescent COVID-19. The sample comprised peripheral blood. This chain's CDR3 is CASSTGTGSNQPQHF. The CDR3 DNA reads as TGTGCCAGTAGTACCGGGACAGGTAGCAATCAGCCCCAGCATTTT.